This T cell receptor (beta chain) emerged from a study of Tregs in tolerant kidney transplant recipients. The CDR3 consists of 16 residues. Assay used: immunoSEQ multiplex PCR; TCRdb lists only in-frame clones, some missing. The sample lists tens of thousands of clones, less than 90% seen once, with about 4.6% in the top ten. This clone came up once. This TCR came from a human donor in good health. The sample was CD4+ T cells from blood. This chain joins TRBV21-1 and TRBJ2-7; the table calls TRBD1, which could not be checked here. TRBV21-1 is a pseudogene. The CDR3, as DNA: TGTGCCACCCCGAAAAAGGACAGGAGAAGCTCCTACGAGCAGTACTTC. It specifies CATPKKDRRSSYEQYF.